Below are 18 T cell receptor beta chains sequenced from a single sample in a study of blood T cell repertoires in COVID-19. The table came from immunoSEQ multiplex PCR; TCRdb's copy has only in-frame clones and leaves some out. The data hold around 260,000 clones, with around nine tenths observed a single time. The specimen sequenced was peripheral blood. The receptors shown here come from a man aged 35 to 55 who had recovered from COVID-19.

This sequence joins TRBV5-1 and TRBJ2-3, with 8 bases aligning to TRBD2. V gave up 3 bases and J gave up 0 bases; unmatched junction bases: 3. Germline V gene data show CDR1 as SGHRS and CDR2 as YFSETQ. The CDR3 is made up of 15 amino acids. CDR3 sequence: CASSSGTRSTDTQYF. The CDR3 DNA reads TGCGCCAGCAGCTCCGGGACTAGGAGCACAGATACGCAGTATTTT.

This sequence joins TRBV21-1 and TRBJ2-5; the table's D call, TRBD2, was not checked against the DNA. TRBV21-1 constitutes a pseudogene. This CDR3 is built from 16 residues. CDR3 coding DNA: TGTGCCAGCAGCAAAGTCGCCAGACCGAGAGGGGAGACCCAGTACTTC. Residues: CASSKVARPRGETQYF.

This rearrangement joins TRBV5-6 to TRBJ1-2; D is uncertain. The CDR3 is 13 amino acids. V lost 3 bases, J lost 0 bases, and 6 bases lay in between. The germline V gene encodes CDR1 SGHDT and CDR2 YYEEEE. The CDR3 here is CASSSPANYGYTF. The CDR3 DNA reads as TGTGCCAGCAGCTCCCCAGCTAACTATGGCTACACCTTC. Full variable domain (outside the CDR3, taken from reference TRBV5-6 and TRBJ1-2): DAGVTQSPTHLIKTRGQQVTLRCSPKSGHDTVSWYQQALGQGPQFIFQYYEEEERQRGNFPDRFSGHQFPNYSSELNVNALLLGDSALYLCASSSPANYGYTFGSGTRLTVV.

J is TRBJ1-2 and V is TRBV30, with a weak D call TRBD1 (6 bases). CDR3 length: 11 amino acids. In germline, CDR1 is GTSNPN, CDR2 SVGIG (reference sequence). V lost 7 bases and J 1 base, leaving 7 bases between the germline ends. The CDR3 loop reads CALQGNYGYTF. The CDR3 DNA reads TGTGCCTTACAGGGTAACTATGGCTACACCTTC.

This clone has a handful of counts. The chain combines TRBV6-5 with TRBJ1-2, with no clear D. V lost 9 bases to trimming and J lost 8 bases, with 25 bases between them. CDR3 length: 15 residues. The V gene's germline CDR1 is MNHEY and CDR2 SVGAGI. This CDR3 is CASLSRMGAGGGYTF. CDR3 in DNA: TGTGCCAGTTTGTCTAGGATGGGTGCCGGAGGGGGCTACACCTTC.

The rearrangement links TRBV4-2 to TRBJ2-7; maybe TRBD1 (5 bases). The CDR3 contains 15 residues. Trimming took 0 bases from V and 0 from J, leaving 9 bases between them. Per the germline V gene, CDR1 is LGHNA and CDR2 is YNFKEQ. The DNA of the CDR3 is TGTGCCAGCAGCCAAGAACAGGTTGGCTCCTACGAGCAGTACTTC. Translated, it gives CASSQEQVGSYEQYF.

This clone was seen once. The chain links TRBV12-2 to TRBJ2-7; the D call of TRBD2 is as the table states it, not checked on the DNA. TRBV12-2 is a recognized pseudogene. CDR3 length: 15 residues. The DNA of the CDR3 is TGTGCAAGTCGCTTAGTGGCAGGGAGGACCTACGAGCAGTACTTC. This sequence encodes CASRLVAGRTYEQYF.

The chain employs TRBV9 and TRBJ2-5, with 7 bases that match TRBD2. V gave up 3 bases and J gave up 4 bases; unmatched junction bases: 9. The CDR3 extends over 15 amino acids. Germline V CDR1 and CDR2: SGDLS, YYNGEE. The CDR3 is CASSETSVPPETQYF. DNA of the CDR3: TGTGCCAGCAGCGAAACTAGCGTCCCTCCAGAGACCCAGTACTTC.

The gene calls are TRBV2 and TRBJ2-7; no definite D call. Between the trimmed V and J ends, which lost 7 bases and 7 bases, there was a span of 17 bases. Germline CDR1 SNHLY, CDR2 FYNNEI. The CDR3 covers 13 residues. For the CDR3, the DNA is TGTGCCAGCACTCCCCAAAGCGAGAGGGAGCAGTACTTC. It yields the protein CASTPQSEREQYF.

The CDR3 DNA reads TGTGCCAGCAGGGACCGGGACAGGGTGTCGTCTAACTATGGCTACACCTTC. Its protein product is CASRDRDRVSSNYGYTF. The chain links TRBV11-2 to TRBJ1-2; 9 nucleotides align to TRBD1. Trimming took 6 bases from V and 0 from J; bases not matched to a gene: 11. The CDR3 is made up of 17 amino acids. Germline CDR1 reads SGHAT; CDR2 reads FQNNGV.

This chain uses TRBV10-2 with TRBJ1-3; D is ambiguous. The CDR3 length is 13 residues. Germline CDR1 is WSHSY and CDR2 is SAAADI. Trimming left V 9 bases short and J 0 bases short, with 9 bases between. DNA of the CDR3: TGCGCCAGTGAGGCGGCCTCTGGAAACACCATATATTTT. It specifies CASEAASGNTIYF.

The chain carries TRBV6-1 and TRBJ1-2, with D hard to call. V was trimmed by 1 base and J by 3 bases, leaving 12 bases between them. Germline V CDR1 and CDR2: MNHNS, SASEGT. CDR3 size: 15 residues. CDR3 sequence: CASSEGEARDYGYTF. The CDR3 DNA reads as TGTGCCAGCAGTGAAGGGGAGGCGAGGGACTATGGCTACACCTTC.

A few counts support this clone. This sample includes further DNA sequences coding for the same CDR3. V usage is TRBV28 and J usage is TRBJ1-5, with 8 positions matching TRBD1. CDR3 length: 15 amino acids. The V and J ends lost 6 bases and 4 bases, in that order; junction bases with no gene match: 8. Germline CDR1 reads MDHEN; CDR2 reads SYDVKM. The CDR3 DNA follows: TGTGCCAGCAGCTTAGGACAGGGCGGGAATCAGCCCCAGCATTTT. Its translation: CASSLGQGGNQPQHF.

V is TRBV14 and J is TRBJ2-7; D is perhaps TRBD2 (6 bases). Trimming left V 3 bases short and J 3 bases short, with 18 bases between. The CDR3 runs 16 residues. Germline assignment: CDR1 SGHDN and CDR2 FVKESK. The CDR3 DNA sequence: TGTGCCAGCAGCCATATGGGGCTAGCGAGAGACTACGAGCAGTACTTC. Its translation is CASSHMGLARDYEQYF.

The chain joins TRBV5-4 to TRBJ2-1; 11 nucleotides match TRBD2. The CDR3 sequence is 16 residues long. V lost 4 bases to trimming and J lost 2 bases; unmatched junction nucleotides: 5. Germline V gives CDR1 SGHNT, CDR2 YYREEE (reference sequence). CDR3 coding DNA: TGTGCCAGCAGCCACCATAGCGGGGGGGCCTACAATGAGCAGTTCTTC. This gives the protein CASSHHSGGAYNEQFF.

This sequence joins TRBV27 and TRBJ2-2; D is ambiguous. This CDR3 contains 13 residues. Trimming removed 4 bases from V and 6 bases from J, with 9 bases in between. Germline-derived CDR1 and CDR2 are MNHEY and SMNVEV (reference sequence). DNA of the CDR3: TGTGCCAGCAGTTCCCCCGTAGCCGGGGAGCTGTTTTTT. Protein: CASSSPVAGELFF.

This clone was seen just once. The J gene is TRBJ2-5, the V gene TRBV5-4; 11 bases match TRBD2. Trimming removed 4 bases from V and 7 bases from J; junction bases left unmatched: 9. This CDR3 comprises 15 residues. In germline, CDR1 is SGHNT, CDR2 YYREEE (reference sequence). The chain's CDR3 is CASSHPSGGSGTQYF. Written as DNA, the CDR3 is TGTGCCAGCAGCCACCCTAGCGGGGGGTCCGGGACCCAGTACTTC.

This clone occurred a few times. The chain employs TRBV6-5 and TRBJ2-5; 7 bases map to TRBD1. The CDR3 sequence is 15 residues long. The junction had 10 bases not matched to a gene; V was cut back by 6 bases and J by 3 bases. Germline-derived CDR1 and CDR2 are MNHEY and SVGAGI. The CDR3 DNA sequence: TGTGCCAGCAGGAGGGGACAGCGACCAGAAGAGACCCAGTACTTC. This translates into CASRRGQRPEETQYF.